This TCR beta chain was sequenced during a study of blood T cell repertoires in COVID-19. Overall study: The origin of the acute and convalescent COVID-19 samples was the United States, Italy and Spain. PBMCs, B-cell-depleted T cells, or T cells were the source of the cDNA or gDNA that made up the material.

The germline V and J ends were trimmed by 5 bases and 13 bases, with 18 bases remaining between them. The CDR3 runs 13 residues. The germline gives CDR1 LNHDA, CDR2 SQIVND (reference sequence). As handled by the study authors: For nucleated cells, counts were estimated from reference gene primer amplification. Profiling relied on immunoSEQ multiplex PCR, and the TCRdb table lists in-frame clones only, not all of them. Clonal size and the V and J genes are those of that table, whereas D and trimming came from the DNA. The sample contains 100,000 to 150,000 clones, about four fifths of which appear only once.

The receptor was derived from a man aged 80 or over with active or convalescent COVID-19. The genes are TRBV19 and TRBJ2-1, with D tentatively TRBD2 (7 bases). Material: peripheral blood. CDR3 protein: CASSPSGGASQFF. The CDR3 DNA sequence: TGTGCCAGTAGTCCCAGTGGGGGGGCGTCTCAGTTCTTC.